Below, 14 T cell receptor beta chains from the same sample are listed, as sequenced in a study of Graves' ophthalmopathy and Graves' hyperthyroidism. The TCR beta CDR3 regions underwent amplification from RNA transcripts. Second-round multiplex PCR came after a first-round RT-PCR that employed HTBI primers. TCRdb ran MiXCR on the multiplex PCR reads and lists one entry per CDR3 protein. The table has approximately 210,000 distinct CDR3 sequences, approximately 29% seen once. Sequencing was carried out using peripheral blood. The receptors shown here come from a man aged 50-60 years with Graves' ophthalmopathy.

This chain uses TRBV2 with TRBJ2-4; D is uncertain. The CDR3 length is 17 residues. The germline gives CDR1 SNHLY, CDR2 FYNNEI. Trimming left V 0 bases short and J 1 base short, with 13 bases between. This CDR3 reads CASSEALADSAKNIQYF. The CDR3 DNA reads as TGTGCCAGCAGTGAAGCGCTGGCAGATTCGGCCAAAAACATTCAGTACTTC. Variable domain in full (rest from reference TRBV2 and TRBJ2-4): EPEVTQTPSHQVTQMGQEVILRCVPISNHLYFYWYRQILGQKVEFLVSFYNNEISEKSEIFDDQFSVERPDGSNFTLKIRSTKLEDSAMYFCASSEALADSAKNIQYFGAGTRLSVL.

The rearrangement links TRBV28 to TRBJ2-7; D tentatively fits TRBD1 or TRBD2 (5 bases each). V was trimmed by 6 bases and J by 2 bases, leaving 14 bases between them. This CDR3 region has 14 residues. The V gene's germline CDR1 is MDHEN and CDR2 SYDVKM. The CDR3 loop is CASSRRGAPYEQYF. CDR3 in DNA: TGTGCCAGCAGCAGACGAGGGGCCCCCTACGAGCAGTACTTC.

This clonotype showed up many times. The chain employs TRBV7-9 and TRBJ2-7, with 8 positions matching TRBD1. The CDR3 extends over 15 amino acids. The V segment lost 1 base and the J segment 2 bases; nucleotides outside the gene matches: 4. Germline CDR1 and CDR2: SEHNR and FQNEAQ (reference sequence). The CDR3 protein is CASSLEETGAYEQYF. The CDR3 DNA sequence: TGTGCCAGCAGCTTAGAGGAGACAGGGGCCTACGAGCAGTACTTC.

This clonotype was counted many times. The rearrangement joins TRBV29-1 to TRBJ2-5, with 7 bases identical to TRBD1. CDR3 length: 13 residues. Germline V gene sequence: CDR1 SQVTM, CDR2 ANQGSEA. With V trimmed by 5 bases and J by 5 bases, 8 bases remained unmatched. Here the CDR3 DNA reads TGCAGCGTTTCCGAGACAGGGCGGGAGACCCAGTACTTC. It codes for CSVSETGRETQYF.

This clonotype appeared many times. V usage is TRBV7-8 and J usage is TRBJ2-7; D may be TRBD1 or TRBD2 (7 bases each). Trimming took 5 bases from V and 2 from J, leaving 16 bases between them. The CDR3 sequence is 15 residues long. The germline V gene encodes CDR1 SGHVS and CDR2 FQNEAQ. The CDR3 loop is CASSQGEGGPYEQYF. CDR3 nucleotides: TGTGCCAGCAGCCAGGGGGAGGGAGGGCCCTACGAGCAGTACTTC. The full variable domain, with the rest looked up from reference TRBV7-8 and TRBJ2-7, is GAGVSQSPRYKVAKRGQDVALRCDPISGHVSLFWYQQALGQGPEFLTYFQNEAQLDKSGLPSDRFFAERPEGSVSTLKIQRTQQEDSAVYLCASSQGEGGPYEQYFGPGTRLTVT.

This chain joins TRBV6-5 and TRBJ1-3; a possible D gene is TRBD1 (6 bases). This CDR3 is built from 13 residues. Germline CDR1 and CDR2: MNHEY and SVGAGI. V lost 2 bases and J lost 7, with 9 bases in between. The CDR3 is CASSYGQGNTIYF. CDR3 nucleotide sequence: TGTGCCAGCAGTTACGGGCAGGGGAACACCATATATTTT.

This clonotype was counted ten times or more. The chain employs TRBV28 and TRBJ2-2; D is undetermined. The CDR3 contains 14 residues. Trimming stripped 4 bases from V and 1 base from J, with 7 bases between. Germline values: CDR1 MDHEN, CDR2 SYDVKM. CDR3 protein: CASSSEQNTGELFF. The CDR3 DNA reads TGTGCCAGCAGTTCGGAACAGAACACCGGGGAGCTGTTTTTT.

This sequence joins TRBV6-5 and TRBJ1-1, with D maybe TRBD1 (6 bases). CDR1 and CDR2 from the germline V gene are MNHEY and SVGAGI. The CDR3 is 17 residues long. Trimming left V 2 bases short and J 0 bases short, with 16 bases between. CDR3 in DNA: TGTGCCAGCAGTTACGTCGGGGACATTTCACTGAACACTGAAGCTTTCTTT. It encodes CASSYVGDISLNTEAFF.

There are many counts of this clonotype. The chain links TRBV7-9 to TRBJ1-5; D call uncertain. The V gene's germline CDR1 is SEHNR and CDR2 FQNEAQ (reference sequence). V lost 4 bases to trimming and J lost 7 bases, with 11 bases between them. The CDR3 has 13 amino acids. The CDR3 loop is CASSSGLTQPQHF. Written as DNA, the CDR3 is TGTGCCAGCAGCTCCGGGCTGACACAGCCCCAGCATTTT.

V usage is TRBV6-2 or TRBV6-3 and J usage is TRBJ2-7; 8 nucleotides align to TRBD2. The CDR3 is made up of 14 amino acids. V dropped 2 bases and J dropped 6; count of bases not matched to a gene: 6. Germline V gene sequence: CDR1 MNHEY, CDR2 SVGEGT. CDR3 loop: CASSYVSGSSEQYF. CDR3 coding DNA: TGTGCCAGCAGTTACGTCAGCGGGAGCTCCGAGCAGTACTTC.

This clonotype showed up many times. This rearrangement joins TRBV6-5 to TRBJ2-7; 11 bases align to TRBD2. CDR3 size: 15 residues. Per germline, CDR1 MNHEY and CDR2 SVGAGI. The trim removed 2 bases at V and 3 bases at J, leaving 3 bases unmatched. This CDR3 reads CASSYVGLAGYEQYF. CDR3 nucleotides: TGTGCCAGCAGTTACGTCGGACTAGCGGGCTACGAGCAGTACTTC.

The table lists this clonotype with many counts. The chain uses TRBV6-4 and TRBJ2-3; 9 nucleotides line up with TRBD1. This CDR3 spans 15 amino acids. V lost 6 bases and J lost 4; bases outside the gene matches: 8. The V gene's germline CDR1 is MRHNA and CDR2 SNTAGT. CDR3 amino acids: CASSPFTGGADTQYF. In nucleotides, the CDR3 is TGTGCCAGCAGCCCCTTTACAGGGGGCGCAGATACGCAGTATTTT.

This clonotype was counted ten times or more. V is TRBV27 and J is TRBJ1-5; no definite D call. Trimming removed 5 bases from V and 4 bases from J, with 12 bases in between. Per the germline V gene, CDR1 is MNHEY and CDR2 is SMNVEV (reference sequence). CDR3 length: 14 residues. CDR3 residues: CASSIQRTNQPQHF. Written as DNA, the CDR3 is TGTGCCAGCAGTATACAAAGAACTAATCAGCCCCAGCATTTT.

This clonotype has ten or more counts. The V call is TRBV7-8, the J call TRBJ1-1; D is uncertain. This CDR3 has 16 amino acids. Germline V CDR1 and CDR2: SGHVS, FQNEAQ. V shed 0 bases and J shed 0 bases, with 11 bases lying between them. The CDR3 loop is CASSLARYLMNTEAFF. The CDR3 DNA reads TGTGCCAGCAGCTTAGCCAGGTACCTTATGAACACTGAAGCTTTCTTT. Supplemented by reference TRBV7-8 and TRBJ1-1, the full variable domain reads GAGVSQSPRYKVAKRGQDVALRCDPISGHVSLFWYQQALGQGPEFLTYFQNEAQLDKSGLPSDRFFAERPEGSVSTLKIQRTQQEDSAVYLCASSLARYLMNTEAFFGQGTRLTVV.